This TCR beta chain was recovered during a study of cytotoxic CD8 clonotypes in ibrutinib-treated CLL. On the study more broadly: For this cohort, patients were ten to eleven relapsed/refractory and 15 treatment-naive, while 17 were IGHV unmutated. Once patients had received a median about eleven months of treatment, range 6 to 36, response samples were obtained. General observations from the study: An increase in clonality occurred at ibrutinib response, followed by a return toward baseline at progression.

In the case of this clone: Antigen unknown.

V gave up 0 bases and J gave up 0 bases, with 14 bases separating them. CDR3 length: 17 residues. CDR1 is SGDLS and CDR2 is YYNGEE in the germline V gene. Sequenced by immunoSEQ multiplex PCR; TCRdb stores in-frame clones only, minus some. The sample includes over 14,000 clones, 55% to 75% of them seen just once. The V and J genes are TRBV9 and TRBJ2-3; the D is unclear. This sequence originates from a human donor with chronic lymphocytic leukemia. This specimen consisted of PBMCs, obtained before ibrutinib treatment. CDR3 bases: TGTGCCAGCAGCGTAGACGTCGGCGGCCTCAGCACAGATACGCAGTATTTT. Translating gives CASSVDVGGLSTDTQYF. Using reference TRBV9 and TRBJ2-3 for the parts outside the CDR3, the full variable domain is DSGVTQTPKHLITATGQRVTLRCSPRSGDLSVYWYQQSLDQGLQFLIQYYNGEERAKGNILERFSAQQFPDLHSELNLSSLELGDSALYFCASSVDVGGLSTDTQYFGPGTRLTVL.